A selection of T cell receptor beta chains follows, all from one sample in a study of T cells in localized non-small cell lung cancer. Clones were read by immunoSEQ multiplex PCR, and TCRdb kept only the in-frame ones, dropping some. Of 25,000 or so clones listed, roughly 90% were seen once; the top ten hold roughly 6%. Sequences were derived from PBMCs, sampled before any cancer treatment. These receptors were obtained from a man aged 40 to 70 with stage II lung adenocarcinoma. Both conserved end residues are part of each CDR3. A D gene is named only where the DNA matches it firmly. The size of a clone is reported for some rows only, either as once, few or many, or as a class for expanded clones.

size	J	D	V	CDR3
-	TRBJ2-3	TRBD1	TRBV5-1	CASRYNSGQGVTDTQYF
-	TRBJ1-3	-	TRBV14	CASSHNHRAGRNTIYF
once	TRBJ1-6	-	TRBV10-2	CASSFDINNSPLHF
-	TRBJ1-1	-	TRBV18	CASSPPGQKGGDTEAFF
-	TRBJ2-3	TRBD2	TRBV5-1	CASSLVAGGANTQYF
once	TRBJ2-5	TRBD2	TRBV27	CASSTSGGPLWTQYF
-	TRBJ2-7	-	TRBV9	CASSVDWAPGPSYEQYF
few	TRBJ2-2	TRBD1	TRBV7-7	CASSPRQGSTGELFF
-	TRBJ2-1	-	TRBV16	CASSPLGLKEQFF
-	TRBJ2-5	TRBD2	TRBV14	CASNMGRAGAQYF
-	TRBJ2-6	-	TRBV6-5	CASRTSGANVLTF
-	TRBJ2-5	-	TRBV30	CAWRTASRTGQETQYF
-	TRBJ2-1	-	TRBV5-1	CASSLSEYEQFF
-	TRBJ1-1	TRBD1	TRBV6-5	CASSYSTGAPGTEAFF
-	TRBJ1-6	TRBD1	TRBV6-5	CASSNRGDNSPLHF
-	TRBJ2-7	-	TRBV5-8	CASRTEEFSYEQYF
-	TRBJ1-5	-	TRBV30	CAWKNRDPNQPQHF
-	TRBJ2-2	-	TRBV18	CASSPPWIANTGELFF
-	TRBJ2-1	-	TRBV2	CASSRGAEYNEQFF
once	TRBJ2-1	-	TRBV7-9	CASGTGFDYNEQFF
-	TRBJ2-1	-	TRBV6-5	CASSFLDGSYNEQFF
-	TRBJ2-5	TRBD2	TRBV11-2	CASRPGLASKETQYF
-	TRBJ1-2	TRBD1	TRBV7-2	CASSWRTGGSGYTF
-	TRBJ1-4	-	TRBV15	CATSRDMQGNEKLFF
-	TRBJ1-1	-	TRBV6-5	CASSRGEGTEAFF
-	TRBJ2-3	-	TRBV10-3	CAIGEILSTDTQYF
-	TRBJ1-4	-	TRBV6-1	CASSEAAGGEEKLFF
-	TRBJ2-7	TRBD1	TRBV5-1	CASSLGTGGNEQYF
-	TRBJ1-5	-	TRBV2	CASSLDDQPQHF
-	TRBJ2-7	TRBD1	TRBV12-5	CASGQGAPRLEQYF
-	TRBJ1-5	-	TRBV28	CASSFGILEPQHF
-	TRBJ2-7	-	TRBV6-5	CASSYADSSYEQYF
-	TRBJ1-5	-	TRBV29-1	CSVDRTPYWGNQPQHF
-	TRBJ2-5	-	TRBV12-5	CASGFIEGKLRETQYF
-	TRBJ2-2	-	TRBV2	CASSHGGVNGELFF
-	TRBJ1-5	-	TRBV5-6	CASSAVGGAGDQPQHF
-	TRBJ2-7	-	TRBV7-9	CASSPRTGEQYF
-	TRBJ2-1	-	TRBV7-2	CASSMKNEQFF
-	TRBJ1-5	TRBD1	TRBV19	CASTISHWKTGLGSNQPQHF
-	TRBJ2-1	-	TRBV4-1	CASSQESDVAREQFF
once	TRBJ2-7	-	TRBV7-8	CASSHPGTGSYEQYF
-	TRBJ2-1	-	TRBV11-2	CASSFASEGEQFF
-	TRBJ2-5	-	TRBV7-6	CASSLGNRIQETQYF
-	TRBJ2-1	TRBD2	TRBV27	CASSLGLAGLDNEQFF
-	TRBJ2-1	TRBD2	TRBV5-5	CASSLVMIAGGLNEQFF
-	TRBJ2-5	-	TRBV4-1	CASSQDRGAETQYF
-	TRBJ1-4	-	TRBV2	CASSGRGGNEKLFF
-	TRBJ2-7	-	TRBV2	CASSDDVSVKYF
-	TRBJ1-1	-	TRBV5-1	CASSFGGGATEAFF
-	TRBJ2-1	TRBD2	TRBV6-1	CASTEAGGAYNEQFF
-	TRBJ1-3	-	TRBV30	CAWSVQDPGNTIYF
-	TRBJ1-5	-	TRBV19	CASVRQDSNQPQHF
once	TRBJ1-6	-	TRBV18	CASSLDSSYNSPLHF
-	TRBJ2-5	-	TRBV5-4	CASSSTGYQETQYF
-	TRBJ2-7	-	TRBV27	CASSLWNPGQTYEQYF
-	TRBJ2-2	-	TRBV5-6	CASSPHTNTGELFF
-	TRBJ2-7	TRBD1	TRBV5-8	CATEGEDSTGSAYEQYF
-	TRBJ2-7	TRBD1	TRBV28	CASSSPDRGHEQYF
once	TRBJ1-4	-	TRBV5-1	CASSYRRANEKLFF